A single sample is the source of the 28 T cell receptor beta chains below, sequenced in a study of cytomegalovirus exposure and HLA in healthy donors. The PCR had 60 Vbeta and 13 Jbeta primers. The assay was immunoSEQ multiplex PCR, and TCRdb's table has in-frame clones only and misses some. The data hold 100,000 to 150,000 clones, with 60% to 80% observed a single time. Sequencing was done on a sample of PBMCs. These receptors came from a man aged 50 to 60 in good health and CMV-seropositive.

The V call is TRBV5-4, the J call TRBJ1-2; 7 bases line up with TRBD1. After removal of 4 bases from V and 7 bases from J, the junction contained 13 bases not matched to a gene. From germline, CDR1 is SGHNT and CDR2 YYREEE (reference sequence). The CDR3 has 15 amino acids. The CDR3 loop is CASSPTGILSGGYTF. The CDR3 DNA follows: TGTGCCAGCAGCCCGACAGGGATTCTATCTGGTGGCTACACCTTC.

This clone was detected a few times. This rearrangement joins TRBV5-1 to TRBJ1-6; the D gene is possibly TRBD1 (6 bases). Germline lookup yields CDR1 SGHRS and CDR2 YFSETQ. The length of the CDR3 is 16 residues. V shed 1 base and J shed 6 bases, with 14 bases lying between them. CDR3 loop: CASSLPRDTTNSPLHF. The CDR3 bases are TGCGCCAGCAGCTTGCCCCGGGACACAACTAATTCACCCCTCCACTTT.

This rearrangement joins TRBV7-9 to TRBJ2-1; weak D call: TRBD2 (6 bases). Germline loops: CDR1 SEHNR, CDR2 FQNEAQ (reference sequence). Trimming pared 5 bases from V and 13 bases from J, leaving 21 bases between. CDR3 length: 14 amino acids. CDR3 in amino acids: CASSPRRGGGYQFF. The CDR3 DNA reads TGTGCCAGCAGCCCCCGGAGGGGCGGAGGCTACCAGTTCTTC.

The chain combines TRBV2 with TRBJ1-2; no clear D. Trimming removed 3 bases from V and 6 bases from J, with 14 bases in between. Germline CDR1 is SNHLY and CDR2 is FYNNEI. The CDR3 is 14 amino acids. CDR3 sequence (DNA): TGTGCCAGCAGTGAGGTTGGACTCCCACATGGCTACACCTTC. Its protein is CASSEVGLPHGYTF.

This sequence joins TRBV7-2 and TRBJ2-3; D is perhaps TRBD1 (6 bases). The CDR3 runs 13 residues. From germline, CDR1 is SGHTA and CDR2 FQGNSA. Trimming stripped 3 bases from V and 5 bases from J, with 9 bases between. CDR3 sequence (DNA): TGTGCCAGCAGCTTCGAGGGGGAAGATACGCAGTATTTT. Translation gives CASSFEGEDTQYF.

Here the CDR3 reads CASSWDRASEAFF. CDR3 nucleotide sequence: TGTGCCAGCAGCTGGGACAGGGCTTCTGAAGCTTTCTTT. The chain is built from TRBV7-8 and TRBJ1-1; 9 nucleotides agree with TRBD1. Germline CDR1 reads SGHVS; CDR2 reads FQNEAQ. CDR3 length: 13 residues. Losses at the gene ends were 4 bases for V and 6 bases for J; bases not matched to a gene: 3.

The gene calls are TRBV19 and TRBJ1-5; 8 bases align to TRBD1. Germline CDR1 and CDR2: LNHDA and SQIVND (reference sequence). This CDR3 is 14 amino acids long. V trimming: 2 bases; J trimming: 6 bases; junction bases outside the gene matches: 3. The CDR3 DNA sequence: TGTGCCAGTAGTATAAGAGACAGGGGTCAGCCCCAGCATTTT. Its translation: CASSIRDRGQPQHF.

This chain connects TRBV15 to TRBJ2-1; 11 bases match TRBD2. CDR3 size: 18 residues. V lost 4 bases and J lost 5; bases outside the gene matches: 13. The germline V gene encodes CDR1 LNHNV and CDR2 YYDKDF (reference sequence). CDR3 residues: CATSTHRATSGSNNEQFF. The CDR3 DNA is TGTGCCACCAGCACCCATCGCGCAACTAGCGGGAGTAACAATGAGCAGTTCTTC.

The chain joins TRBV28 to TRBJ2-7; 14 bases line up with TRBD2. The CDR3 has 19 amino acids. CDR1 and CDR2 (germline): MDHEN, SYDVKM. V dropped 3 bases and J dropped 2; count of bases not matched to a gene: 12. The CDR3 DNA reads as TGTGCCAGCAGTTTCCCGACTAGCGGGAGGGCCGTAAGAACCTACGAGCAGTACTTC. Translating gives CASSFPTSGRAVRTYEQYF. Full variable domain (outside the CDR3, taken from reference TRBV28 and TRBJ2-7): DVKVTQSSRYLVKRTGEKVFLECVQDMDHENMFWYRQDPGLGLRLIYFSYDVKMKEKGDIPEGYSVSREKKERFSLILESASTNQTSMYLCASSFPTSGRAVRTYEQYFGPGTRLTVT.

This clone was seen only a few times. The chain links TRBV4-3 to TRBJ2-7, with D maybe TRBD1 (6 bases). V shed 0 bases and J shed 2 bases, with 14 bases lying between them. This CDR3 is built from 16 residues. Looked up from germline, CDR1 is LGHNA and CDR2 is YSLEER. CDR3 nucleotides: TGCGCCAGCAGCCAAGATTGGCCAGGGGACACCTACGAGCAGTACTTC. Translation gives CASSQDWPGDTYEQYF.

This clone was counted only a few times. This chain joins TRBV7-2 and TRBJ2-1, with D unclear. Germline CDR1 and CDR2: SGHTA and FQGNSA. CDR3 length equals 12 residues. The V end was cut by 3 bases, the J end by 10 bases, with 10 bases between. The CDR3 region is CASSFQAREQFF. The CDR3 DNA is TGTGCCAGCAGCTTTCAAGCGCGCGAGCAGTTCTTC.

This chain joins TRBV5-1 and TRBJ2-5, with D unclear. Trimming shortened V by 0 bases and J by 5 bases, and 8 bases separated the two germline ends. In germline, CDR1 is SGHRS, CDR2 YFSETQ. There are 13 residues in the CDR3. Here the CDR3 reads CASSLEFRETQYF. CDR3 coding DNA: TGCGCCAGCAGCTTGGAGTTCCGGGAGACCCAGTACTTC.

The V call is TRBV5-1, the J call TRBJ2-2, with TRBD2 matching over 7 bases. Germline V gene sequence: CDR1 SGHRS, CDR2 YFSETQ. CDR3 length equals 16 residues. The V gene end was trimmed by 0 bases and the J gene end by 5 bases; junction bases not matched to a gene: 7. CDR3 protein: CASSLAAWEGTGELFF. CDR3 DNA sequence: TGCGCCAGCAGCTTGGCCGCTTGGGAGGGGACCGGGGAGCTGTTTTTT.

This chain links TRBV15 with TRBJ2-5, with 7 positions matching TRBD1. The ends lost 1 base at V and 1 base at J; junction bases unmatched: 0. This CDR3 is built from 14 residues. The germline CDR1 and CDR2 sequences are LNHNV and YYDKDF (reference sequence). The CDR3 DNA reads TGTGCCACCAGCAGAGGGGACAGCCAAGAGACCCAGTACTTC. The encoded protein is CATSRGDSQETQYF.

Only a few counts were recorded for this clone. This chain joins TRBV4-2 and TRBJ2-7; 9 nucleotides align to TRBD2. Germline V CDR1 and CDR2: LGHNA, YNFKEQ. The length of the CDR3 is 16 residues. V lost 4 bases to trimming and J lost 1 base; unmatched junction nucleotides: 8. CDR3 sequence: CASSPLGLAGSYEQYF. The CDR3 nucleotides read TGTGCCAGCAGCCCCTTAGGGCTAGCGGGGTCCTACGAGCAGTACTTC.

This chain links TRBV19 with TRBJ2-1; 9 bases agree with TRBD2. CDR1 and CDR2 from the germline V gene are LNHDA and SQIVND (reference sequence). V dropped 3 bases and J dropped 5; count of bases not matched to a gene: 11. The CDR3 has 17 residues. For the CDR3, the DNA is TGTGCCAGTAGTATCCCCTACCTAGCGGGGTCAAACAATGAGCAGTTCTTC. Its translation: CASSIPYLAGSNNEQFF.

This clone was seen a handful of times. CDR3 in DNA: TGTGCCAGCAGCTTGACTCGGGACAGGTCCCCCGGACAGTACTTC. It specifies CASSLTRDRSPGQYF. V and J are TRBV7-2 and TRBJ2-7; 8 bases line up with TRBD1. The germline V gene encodes CDR1 SGHTA and CDR2 FQGNSA. V trimming: 3 bases; J trimming: 10 bases; junction bases outside the gene matches: 14. This CDR3 region has 15 residues.

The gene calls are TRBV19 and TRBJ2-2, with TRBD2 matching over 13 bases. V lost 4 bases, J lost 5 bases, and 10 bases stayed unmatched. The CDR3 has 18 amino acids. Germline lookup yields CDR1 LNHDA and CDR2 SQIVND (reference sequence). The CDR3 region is CASSTPGLAGWKTGELFF. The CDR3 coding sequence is TGTGCCAGTAGTACCCCGGGACTAGCGGGATGGAAGACCGGGGAGCTGTTTTTT.

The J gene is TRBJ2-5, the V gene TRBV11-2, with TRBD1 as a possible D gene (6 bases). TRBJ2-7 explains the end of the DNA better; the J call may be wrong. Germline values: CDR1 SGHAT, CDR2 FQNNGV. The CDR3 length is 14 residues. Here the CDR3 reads CASSLWDNSYEQYF. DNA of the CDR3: TGTGCCAGCAGCTTATGGGACAACTCCTACGAGCAGTACTTC.

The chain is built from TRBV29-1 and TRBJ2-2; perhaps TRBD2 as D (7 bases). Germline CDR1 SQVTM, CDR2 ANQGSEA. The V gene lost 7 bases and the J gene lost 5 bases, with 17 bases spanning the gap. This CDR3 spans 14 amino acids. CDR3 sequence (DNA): TGCAGCGCCCGTACCGGGGGGCGGACCGGGGAGCTGTTTTTT. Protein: CSARTGGRTGELFF.

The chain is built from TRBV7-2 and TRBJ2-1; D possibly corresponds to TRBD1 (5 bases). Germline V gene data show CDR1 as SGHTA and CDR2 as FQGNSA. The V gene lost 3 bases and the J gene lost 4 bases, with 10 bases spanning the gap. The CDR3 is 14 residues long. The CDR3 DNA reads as TGTGCCAGCAGCTTTAAAAGGGGTTACAATGAGCAGTTCTTC. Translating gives CASSFKRGYNEQFF.

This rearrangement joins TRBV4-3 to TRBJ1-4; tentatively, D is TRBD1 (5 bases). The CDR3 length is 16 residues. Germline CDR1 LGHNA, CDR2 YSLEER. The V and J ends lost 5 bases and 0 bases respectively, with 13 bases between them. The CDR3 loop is CASSRSDIATNEKLFF. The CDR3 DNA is TGCGCCAGCAGCAGATCGGACATTGCAACTAATGAAAAACTGTTTTTT.

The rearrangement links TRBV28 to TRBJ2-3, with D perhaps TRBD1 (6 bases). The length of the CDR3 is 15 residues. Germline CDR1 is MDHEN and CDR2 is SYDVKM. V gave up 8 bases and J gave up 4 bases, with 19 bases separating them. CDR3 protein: CASSLTGSWADTQYF. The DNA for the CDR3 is TGTGCCAGCTCACTGACAGGCTCTTGGGCAGATACGCAGTATTTT.

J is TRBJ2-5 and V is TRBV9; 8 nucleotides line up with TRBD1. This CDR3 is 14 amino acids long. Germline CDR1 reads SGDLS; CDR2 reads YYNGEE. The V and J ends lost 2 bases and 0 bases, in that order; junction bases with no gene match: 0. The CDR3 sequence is CASSVGQDQETQYF. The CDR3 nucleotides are TGTGCCAGCAGCGTGGGACAGGACCAAGAGACCCAGTACTTC.

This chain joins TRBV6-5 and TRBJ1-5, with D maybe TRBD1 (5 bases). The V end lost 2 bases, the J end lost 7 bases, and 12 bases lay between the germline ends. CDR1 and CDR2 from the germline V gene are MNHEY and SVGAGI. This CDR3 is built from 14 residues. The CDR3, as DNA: TGTGCCAGCAGTTACGCGGGGGGGGAACAGCCCCAGCATTTT. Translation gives CASSYAGGEQPQHF.

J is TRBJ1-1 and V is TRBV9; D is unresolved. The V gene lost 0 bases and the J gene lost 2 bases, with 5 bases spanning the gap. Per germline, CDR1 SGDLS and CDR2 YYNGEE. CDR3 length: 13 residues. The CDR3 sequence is CASSVVRNTEAFF. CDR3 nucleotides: TGTGCCAGCAGCGTAGTCAGAAACACTGAAGCTTTCTTT.

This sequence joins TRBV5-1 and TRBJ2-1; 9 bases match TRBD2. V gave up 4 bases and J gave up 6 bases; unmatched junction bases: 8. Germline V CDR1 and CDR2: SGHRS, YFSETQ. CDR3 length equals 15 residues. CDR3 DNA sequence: TGCGCCAGCAGCCCCCTGCAAGCGGGAGGCAATGAGCAGTTCTTC. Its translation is CASSPLQAGGNEQFF.

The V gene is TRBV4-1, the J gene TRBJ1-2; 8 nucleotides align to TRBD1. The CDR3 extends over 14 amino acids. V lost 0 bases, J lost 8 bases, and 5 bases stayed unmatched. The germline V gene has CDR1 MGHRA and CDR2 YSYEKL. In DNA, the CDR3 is TGCGCCAGCAGCCAAGATCAACAGGGGGGCGGCTACACCTTC. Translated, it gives CASSQDQQGGGYTF.